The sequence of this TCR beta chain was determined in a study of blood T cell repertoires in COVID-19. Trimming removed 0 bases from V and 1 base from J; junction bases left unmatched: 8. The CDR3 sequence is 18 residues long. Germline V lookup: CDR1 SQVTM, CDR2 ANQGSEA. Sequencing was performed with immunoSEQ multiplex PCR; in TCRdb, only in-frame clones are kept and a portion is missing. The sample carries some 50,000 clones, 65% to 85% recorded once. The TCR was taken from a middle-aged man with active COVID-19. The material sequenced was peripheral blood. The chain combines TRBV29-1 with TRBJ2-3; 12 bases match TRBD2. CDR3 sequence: CSVEDLEGLAGGTDTQYF. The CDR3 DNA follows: TGCAGCGTTGAAGACCTGGAGGGACTAGCGGGTGGCACAGATACGCAGTATTTT.